This T cell receptor (beta chain) was identified in a study of blood T cells in healthy people across ages. This CDR3 has 17 amino acids. V gave up 2 bases and J gave up 2 bases, with 16 bases separating them. Germline CDR1 SGHDT, CDR2 YYEEEE. With a J-beta primer mix and a sample-barcoded 5' primer, a second PCR ran about 7 to 12 cycles. TCRdb called the 5' RACE reads again in MiXCR, with one record for every CDR3 protein. The data show hundreds of thousands of distinct CDR3 sequences, approximately 30% seen once. Each sample provided at least 6 micrograms of extracted total RNA. Sequenced: blood. The chain uses TRBV5-6 and TRBJ1-4; the D gene is possibly TRBD1 (5 bases). The TCR comes from a woman of 80 years or more in good health. CDR3 region: CASSFREVGRTNEKLFF. CDR3 bases: TGTGCCAGCAGCTTTCGGGAAGTGGGGCGTACTAATGAAAAACTGTTTTTT.